This T cell receptor beta chain is drawn from a study of OX40 agonist ivuxolimab in advanced cancers. A note on the overall study: Ivuxolimab, which targeted the costimulatory receptor OX40 (CD134), was an agonistic, fully human IgG2 monoclonal antibody. Of the roughly 50 dose-escalation patients, hepatocellular carcinoma was present in 19, melanoma in around 15, renal cell carcinoma in 9 and head and neck cancer in 9. Intravenous ivuxolimab was administered to patients every 2 weeks at six dose levels: 0.01, 0.1, 0.3, 1.5, 3 and 10 mg/kg. In the dose-escalation cohort, 70% to 85% of patients were male, and the mean age was about 55 years, with a range of roughly 20 to 80. Three dose-escalation patients achieved partial responses, one with hepatocellular carcinoma and two with cutaneous melanoma. Patients were allowed to have had prior anti-PD-1, anti-PD-L1 or anti-CTLA-4 therapy, and around 37% of the dose-escalation patients had previously received checkpoint inhibitors. The purpose of peripheral TCRbeta sequencing was to test whether ivuxolimab changed TCR sequence diversity and led to clonal T-cell expansion. The monotherapy dose-escalation portion (N ≈ 55 patients) of the phase I ivuxolimab trial is reported in the paper.

What the authors observed across the whole study: The antigen specificity of the clonally expanded peripheral T cells was not determined. At doses of 0.1 to 3.0 mg/kg, clonal expansion of both CD4+ and CD8+ T cells in blood was seen between baseline and week 6. Low levels of normalized T-cell clonal expansion were also seen in some nonresponding patients. After ivuxolimab, CD8+ T cells had more expanded clones than CD4+ T cells on average. In partial responders in the 0.1-3.0 mg/kg groups, normalized peripheral clonal expansion was found to be among the lowest, especially among CD8+ T cells.

Notes on this clone: This receptor's antigen is unknown. Qualities for individual bases were not recorded, and no much larger clone is one base off.

Reading from cysteine to phenylalanine, the CDR3 counts 16 amino acids. CDR3 DNA only is kept here, 48 bases in frame from base 1. Looking up the germline V gene yields CDR1 MGHRA and CDR2 YSYEKL. The V and J ends are trimmed by 0 bases and 0 bases, leaving 9 bases between them. Genomic DNA was extracted from sorted cells for sequencing of the TCRbeta CDR3 region. The immunoSEQ Assay was used to sequence the TCRbeta CDR3 regions. The table comes from immuneACCESS by way of TCRdb, which keeps in-frame sequences with V and J called. Part of the clones is missing from these tables; in studies checked, under half for an unresolved V gene and the rest for unknown reasons. The sample contains around 3,000 clones, more than 60% of them found a single time. 15% to 20% of the sample rests with the top ten. The trial excluded patients who had a history of autoimmune disease or who were on systemic immunosuppression. Peripheral blood for TCR sequencing was drawn from every dose cohort at baseline, at cycle 4 day 1 and at cycle 7 day 1. The samples were taken from a phase I, first-in-human, multicenter, open-label dose-escalation trial of ivuxolimab. The trial enrolled adults with locally advanced or metastatic head and neck squamous cell, hepatocellular, melanoma or renal cell carcinoma. Before TCR sequencing, CD4+ T cells and CD8+ T cells were sorted from peripheral blood as separate populations.

This TCR derives from an adult with an advanced solid tumor such as melanoma, head and neck, liver or kidney cancer. Rearrangement joined TRBV4-1 to TRBJ1-3, with the D gene too uncertain to name. The source material was CD4+ or CD8+ T cells sorted from blood, sampled in a trial of the OX40 agonist ivuxolimab. The DNA sequence reads TGCGCCAGCAGCCAAGATGGTTCCGACTCTGGAAACACCATATATTTT. This sequence encodes CASSQDGSDSGNTIYF.